This T cell receptor beta chain appears in the sequencing data of a study of CD8 T cells in ankylosing spondylitis. After removal of 4 bases from V and 3 bases from J, the junction contained 9 bases not matched to a gene. The germline gives CDR1 MNHEY, CDR2 SMNVEV (reference sequence). The CDR3 contains 16 residues. Each CDR3 protein gets one entry after TCRdb re-called the 5' RACE reads with MiXCR. The repertoire includes about 250,000 distinct CDR3 sequences, about 18% of them detected once, and 25% to 40% sits in the top ten. Sequencing used blood, either unsorted or a sorted T cell fraction (not recorded which). The chain employs TRBV27 and TRBJ2-1, with 7 bases identical to TRBD2. The clonotype originates from a male donor with ankylosing spondylitis or in good health (not recorded which). CDR3 sequence (DNA): TGTGCCAGCAGTTCGCTCACTAGCGCTTTCTACAATGAGCAGTTCTTC. The encoded protein is CASSSLTSAFYNEQFF.